The following is a TCR beta chain sequence with its context. This record belongs to a study of T-cell memory formation after mild COVID-19. Germline CDR1 is SQVTM and CDR2 is ANQGSEA. This CDR3 has 15 residues. J was trimmed by 4 bases and V by 1 base; bases with no gene match: 3. Each CDR3 protein is one row after TCRdb ran MiXCR on the 5' RACE reads. Of about 500,000 distinct CDR3 sequences listed, over 20% are singletons. The source material was PBMCs or a T cell subset sorted from them (not recorded which). V is TRBV29-1 and J is TRBJ2-1; TRBD2 aligns across 11 bases. The source of this sequence is an adult woman who had mild COVID-19 (a few samples of this study predate the infection). Cell type and time point are not known. The CDR3 nucleotides read TGCAGCGTTGAAGCACTAGCGGGGGCATACAATGAGCAGTTCTTC. It specifies CSVEALAGAYNEQFF.